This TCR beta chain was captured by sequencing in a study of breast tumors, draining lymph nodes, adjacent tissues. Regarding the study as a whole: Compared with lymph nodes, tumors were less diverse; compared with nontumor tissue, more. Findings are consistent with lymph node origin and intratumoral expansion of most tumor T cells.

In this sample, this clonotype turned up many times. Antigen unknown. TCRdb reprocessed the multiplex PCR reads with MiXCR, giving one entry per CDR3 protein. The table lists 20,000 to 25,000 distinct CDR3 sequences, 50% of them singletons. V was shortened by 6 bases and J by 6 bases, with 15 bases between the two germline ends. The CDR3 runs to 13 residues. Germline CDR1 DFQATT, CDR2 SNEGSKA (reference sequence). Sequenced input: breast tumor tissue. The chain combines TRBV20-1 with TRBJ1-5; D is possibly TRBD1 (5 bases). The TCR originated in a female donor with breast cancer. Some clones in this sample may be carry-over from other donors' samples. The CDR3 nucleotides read TGCAGTGCGATAAGGGGTGATCTTCAGCCCCAGCATTTT. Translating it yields CSAIRGDLQPQHF.